Listed below are T cell receptor beta chains from one sample, sequenced in a study of identical twins' blood T cells. MiXCR, run by TCRdb on the 5' RACE reads, gives a single entry per CDR3 protein. The sample holds 350,000 to 450,000 distinct CDR3 sequences, 28% seen once. Source material: PBMCs. The receptors were sampled from a woman between 18 and 55 years old in good health. CDR3s include the opening cysteine and the closing phenylalanine or tryptophan.

v_gene	j_gene	CDR3aa
TRBV3-1	TRBJ1-1	CARSQPGPNTEAFF
TRBV6-4	TRBJ2-1	CVSSDSGTNNEQFF
TRBV11-2	TRBJ1-2	CASSLGAGGNYGYTF
TRBV29-1	TRBJ1-2	CSVDPNRETGYTF
TRBV20-1	TRBJ2-5	CSATSGSMETQYF
TRBV11-2	TRBJ1-1	CASSLAITTGGRRETEAFF
TRBV7-9	TRBJ1-2	CASSPSILRGLYGYTF
TRBV29-1	TRBJ1-2	CSVEQIYGYTF
TRBV3-1	TRBJ2-2	CASSRPWSVGTGELFF
TRBV6-2/TRBV6-3	TRBJ2-1	CASSYAGQDYNGQFF
TRBV11-2	TRBJ2-1	CASSWGLAGGQNEQFF
TRBV19	TRBJ1-1	CASSPRRDRSEAFF
TRBV29-1	TRBJ1-5	CSVAVDRLSNQPQHF
TRBV7-2	TRBJ2-7	CASSSYARLAREQYF
TRBV5-1	TRBJ1-1	CASSSTQYTEAFF
TRBV7-8	TRBJ1-5	CASSRGHQGNSNQPQHF
TRBV6-2/TRBV6-3	TRBJ1-5	CASSRTGVQEQPQHF
TRBV12-3/TRBV12-4	TRBJ2-3	CASSLDSTNTQYF
TRBV7-8	TRBJ2-7	CASSLLYGSSYEQYF
TRBV4-1	TRBJ2-1	CASSQDRENRGPFF
TRBV14	TRBJ2-3	CASSPPGTRTDTQYF
TRBV7-2	TRBJ2-5	CASSKRPLGETQYF